This TCR beta chain was captured by sequencing in a study of T cell responses to AZD1222 COVID-19 vaccine. Overall study results and limits: A reported finding is that nearly half of spike-specific TCRs target unmutated variant regions.

This clone was detected once. Its target is unknown. The method was immunoSEQ multiplex PCR; TCRdb's version includes in-frame clones alone and lacks a portion of them. The sample shows 100,000 or so clones, approximately 90% of them seen only once. This CDR3 comprises 13 residues. Germline CDR1 SGDLS, CDR2 YYNGEE. Trimming removed 0 bases at V and 8 bases at J, with 9 bases between. This receptor was taken from an adult in good health. The chain links TRBV9 to TRBJ2-1; no clear D gene. The sample here was peripheral blood, taken on day 0 of AZD1222 vaccination. CDR3 in amino acids: CASSVEGVHEQFF. CDR3 nucleotide sequence: TGTGCCAGCAGCGTAGAAGGAGTCCATGAGCAGTTCTTC.